The sequence of this TCR beta chain was determined in a study of T cells in Graves' hyperthyroidism and ophthalmopathy. Study details: The blood sample was taken at first diagnosis, before treatment began.

The CDR3 contains 12 residues. V lost 5 bases, J lost 4 bases, and 9 bases lay in between. Germline-derived CDR1 and CDR2 are MNHEY and SMNVEV (reference sequence). Absent ophthalmopathy progression within 18 months defined stable Graves' hyperthyroidism. In patients aged 18 to 65, hyperthyroidism was newly diagnosed, with duration under 2 months. More than 8 ml fresh peripheral blood yielded the PBMCs. Researchers amplified the TCR beta CDR3 regions from RNA transcripts. Researchers ran a first-round RT-PCR on the TCR CDR3 using the HTBI primer set. MiXCR, applied by TCRdb to the multiplex PCR reads, yields one record per CDR3 protein. The table includes about 420,000 distinct CDR3 sequences, approximately 13% detected once. This clonotype was observed at least ten times.

V usage is TRBV27 and J usage is TRBJ2-7; D remains ambiguous. The receptor's source is a woman aged 18-35 years with Graves' hyperthyroidism. Sequenced: blood. The CDR3 nucleotides are TGTGCCAGCAGTCAACCTCCTTACGAGCAGTACTTC. As protein: CASSQPPYEQYF.